This is a list of T cell receptor beta chains from one sample in a study of CXCR3-negative and CXCR3-positive naive CD8 T cells. TCRdb reanalyzed the 5' RACE reads, giving one entry per CDR3 protein sequence and no DNA. The sample features around 60,000 distinct CDR3 sequences, with less than 0.85% in its top ten. Material for sequencing was naive CXCR3+ CD8+ T cells from blood. All receptors derive from a human donor in good health. Some clones in this sample may be carry-over from other donors' samples. Each CDR3 is given with its conserved first and last residue.

CDR3: CASSYGGTGELFF
J: TRBJ2-2
V: TRBV6-5

CDR3: CASSPKGANEKLFF
J: TRBJ1-4
V: TRBV14

CDR3: CASSYGTANYGYTF
J: TRBJ1-2
V: TRBV7-7

CDR3: CASSLTAAQETQYF
J: TRBJ2-5
V: TRBV12-3/TRBV12-4

CDR3: CASSSVSQQETQYF
J: TRBJ2-5
V: TRBV12-3/TRBV12-4

CDR3: CASSLVLGGTDTQYF
J: TRBJ2-3
V: TRBV5-1

CDR3: CSAGSGGAGGYGYTF
J: TRBJ1-2
V: TRBV20-1

CDR3: CSVEEGTGHEQFF
J: TRBJ2-1
V: TRBV29-1

CDR3: CASSLTSGGMEFF
J: TRBJ2-1
V: TRBV6-4

CDR3: CAAHNGRELFF
J: TRBJ2-2
V: TRBV6-5

CDR3: CASSSLDMVSGANVLTF
J: TRBJ2-6
V: TRBV7-3

CDR3: CSARLADPLDEQFF
J: TRBJ2-1
V: TRBV20-1

CDR3: CASSLGLTNTEAFF
J: TRBJ1-1
V: TRBV7-9

CDR3: CASSLNRGLGTDTQYF
J: TRBJ2-3
V: TRBV4-1

CDR3: CASSFPLGADEQYF
J: TRBJ2-7
V: TRBV28

CDR3: CSAFHPGYEQYF
J: TRBJ2-7
V: TRBV29-1

CDR3: CASSSPYSYEQYF
J: TRBJ2-7
V: TRBV5-1